The 21 T cell receptor beta chains in this list originate from one sample, sequenced in a study of cytomegalovirus exposure and HLA in healthy donors. The PCR was carried out with 60 Vbeta primers and 13 Jbeta primers. Only in-frame clones appear in the TCRdb table, and some are missing; sequencing was by immunoSEQ multiplex PCR. The table shows some 210,000 clones, with 75% to 80% occurring only once. The source material was PBMCs. The receptors derive from a woman aged 25 to 45 in good health and CMV-seropositive.

This chain uses TRBV9 with TRBJ2-3, with D perhaps TRBD2 (5 bases). This CDR3 contains 15 residues. Trimming shortened V by 0 bases and J by 2 bases, and 10 bases separated the two germline ends. Looked up from germline, CDR1 is SGDLS and CDR2 is YYNGEE. The CDR3 loop reads CASSVEGLNTDTQYF. The CDR3 region has the DNA TGTGCCAGCAGCGTAGAAGGACTCAACACAGATACGCAGTATTTT. Variable domain in full (rest from reference TRBV9 and TRBJ2-3): DSGVTQTPKHLITATGQRVTLRCSPRSGDLSVYWYQQSLDQGLQFLIQYYNGEERAKGNILERFSAQQFPDLHSELNLSSLELGDSALYFCASSVEGLNTDTQYFGPGTRLTVL.

DNA for the CDR3: TGTGCCAGCAGTTTAGCGGGGTTGGGGGAGACCCAGTACTTC. The encoded protein is CASSLAGLGETQYF. This chain joins TRBV27 and TRBJ2-5, with D maybe TRBD2 (6 bases). Trimming removed 2 bases from V and 5 bases from J, with 12 bases in between. Germline assignment: CDR1 MNHEY and CDR2 SMNVEV (reference sequence). The CDR3 runs 14 residues.

The chain links TRBV7-2 to TRBJ2-2; maybe TRBD2 (5 bases). V shed 2 bases and J shed 7 bases, with 23 bases lying between them. Looked up from germline, CDR1 is SGHTA and CDR2 is FQGNSA. This CDR3 is 18 amino acids long. CDR3 sequence reads: CASSLSRGGRLRGGELFF. The DNA of the CDR3 is TGTGCCAGCAGCTTAAGTCGCGGTGGGAGACTCCGCGGCGGGGAGCTGTTTTTT.

V gene TRBV18 combines with J gene TRBJ2-2, with 8 nucleotides matching TRBD1. The CDR3 runs 17 residues. V lost 4 bases to trimming and J lost 0 bases; unmatched junction nucleotides: 7. Germline V gene data show CDR1 as KGHSH and CDR2 as LQKENI. CDR3 nucleotide sequence: TGTGCCAGCTCACGCAGTAGACAGGGGTCGAACACCGGGGAGCTGTTTTTT. It specifies CASSRSRQGSNTGELFF.

CDR3 in amino acids: CASRGVTEAFF. Written as DNA, the CDR3 is TGTGCCAGCAGGGGAGTTACTGAAGCTTTCTTT. V gene TRBV28 combines with J gene TRBJ1-1; D is undetermined. Trimming cost V 6 bases and J 5 bases, with 7 bases left between them. This CDR3 has 11 amino acids. Looked up from germline, CDR1 is MDHEN and CDR2 is SYDVKM.

The chain employs TRBV5-4 and TRBJ2-3; TRBD1 matches 7 bases. The trim removed 4 bases at V and 1 base at J, leaving 3 bases unmatched. CDR1 and CDR2 from the germline V gene are SGHNT and YYREEE (reference sequence). The CDR3 covers 14 residues. CDR3 loop: CASSTGQGTDTQYF. The DNA of the CDR3 is TGTGCCAGCAGCACCGGACAGGGCACAGATACGCAGTATTTT.

V is TRBV4-3 and J is TRBJ2-3; possible D gene TRBD2, 5 bases. This CDR3 contains 15 residues. V was pared by 0 bases and J by 0 bases, with 7 bases between. Germline V gene data show CDR1 as LGHNA and CDR2 as YSLEER. The DNA for the CDR3 is TGCGCCAGCAGCCAAGAGGCGGGTAGCACAGATACGCAGTATTTT. Protein sequence: CASSQEAGSTDTQYF.

The CDR3 sequence: CASRLNRGRWYEQYF. CDR3 sequence (DNA): TGTGCCAGCAGACTAAACAGGGGGCGTTGGTACGAGCAGTACTTC. The J gene is TRBJ2-7, the V gene TRBV11-2; TRBD1 matches 9 bases. CDR1 and CDR2 (germline): SGHAT, FQNNGV. The CDR3 length is 15 residues. Trimming removed 6 bases from V and 4 bases from J; junction bases left unmatched: 10.

The genes are TRBV10-3 and TRBJ1-3; D is possibly TRBD1 (6 bases). Germline CDR1 and CDR2: ENHRY and SYGVKD. CDR3 size: 15 residues. The germline V and J ends were trimmed by 3 bases and 4 bases, with 13 bases remaining between them. The CDR3 is CAISEGGPRGNTIYF. CDR3 nucleotide sequence: TGTGCCATCAGTGAAGGGGGTCCGCGGGGAAACACCATATATTTT.

This sequence joins TRBV10-3 and TRBJ1-2, with 7 positions matching TRBD1. Germline-derived CDR1 and CDR2 are ENHRY and SYGVKD. V gave up 6 bases and J gave up 7 bases; unmatched junction bases: 11. The CDR3 sequence is 14 residues long. The CDR3 coding sequence is TGTGCCATCAGCGCTGACAGGGCAACTGCTGGCTACACCTTC. It is translated as CAISADRATAGYTF.

This clone came up a few times. The chain carries TRBV6-6 and TRBJ1-2; 7 bases match TRBD1. With 0 bases clipped from V and 4 bases from J, the junction kept 8 bases outside the gene matches. Germline CDR1 is MNHNY and CDR2 is SVGAGI (reference sequence). The CDR3 consists of 16 residues. The CDR3: CASSYSKQGTAYGYTF. CDR3 sequence (DNA): TGTGCCAGCAGTTACTCGAAACAGGGGACGGCCTATGGCTACACCTTC.

The rearrangement uses TRBV10-3 and TRBJ1-1; D gene unclear. V was shortened by 8 bases and J by 2 bases, with 12 bases between the two germline ends. This CDR3 comprises 13 residues. Germline V gene data show CDR1 as ENHRY and CDR2 as SYGVKD. DNA for the CDR3: TGTGCCATCGACGAGGGATTTAACACTGAAGCTTTCTTT. Translating gives CAIDEGFNTEAFF.

The chain combines TRBV25-1 with TRBJ1-1; the match to TRBD1 covers 9 bases. Looked up from germline, CDR1 is MGHDK and CDR2 is SYGVNS. The CDR3 sequence is 17 residues long. Unmatched junction bases numbered 13, after V lost 8 bases and J lost 0 bases. CDR3 loop: CASGTVPGQGMNTEAFF. The CDR3 region has the DNA TGTGCCAGCGGCACAGTCCCGGGACAGGGAATGAACACTGAAGCTTTCTTT.

In its sample, this clone was seen a few times. CDR3 amino acids: CASSPGRENYGYTF. CDR3 coding DNA: TGTGCCAGCAGCCCCGGACGGGAAAACTATGGCTACACCTTC. This chain connects TRBV6-6 to TRBJ1-2; D not resolved. Deletions cut 6 bases from V and 2 bases from J, with 13 bases between. The CDR3 length is 14 residues. Per the germline V gene, CDR1 is MNHNY and CDR2 is SVGAGI (reference sequence).

The chain carries TRBV10-3 and TRBJ1-2; D unclear. The V end lost 4 bases, the J end lost 0 bases, and 18 bases lay between the germline ends. The CDR3 length is 17 residues. CDR1 is ENHRY, CDR2 SYGVKD, per germline. The CDR3 nucleotides read TGTGCCATCAGTGCCCTCTTTAGTAGAGGCACTAACTATGGCTACACCTTC. This encodes CAISALFSRGTNYGYTF.

The chain couples TRBV28 to TRBJ1-5; D not certain. Germline lookup yields CDR1 MDHEN and CDR2 SYDVKM. The CDR3 covers 14 residues. Trimming took off 10 bases at V and 0 bases at J, with 13 bases between the two ends. CDR3 nucleotide sequence: TGTGCCACCAATTCCGGGAGTAGCAATCAGCCCCAGCATTTT. Its protein is CATNSGSSNQPQHF.

The chain couples TRBV5-8 to TRBJ1-1; 7 bases are a match to TRBD1. The germline V gene has CDR1 SGHTS and CDR2 YDEGEE. The V segment lost 9 bases and the J segment 5 bases; nucleotides outside the gene matches: 10. This CDR3 spans 13 amino acids. CDR3 sequence: CATRKRGRTEAFF. The CDR3 nucleotides are TGTGCCACCAGGAAAAGGGGGCGAACTGAAGCTTTCTTT.

A single count supports this clone. This chain uses TRBV19 with TRBJ1-2, with D perhaps matching TRBD1 (5 bases). Per germline, CDR1 LNHDA and CDR2 SQIVND (reference sequence). The CDR3 totals 16 residues. Trimming removed 3 bases from V and 2 bases from J, with 16 bases in between. In nucleotides, the CDR3 is TGTGCCAGTAGTATCCCCGGAGCAGGGATGAACTATGGCTACACCTTC. As protein: CASSIPGAGMNYGYTF.

Concerning this clone itself: This same CDR3 is encoded by further DNA sequences in the sample. The chain recombines TRBV28 with TRBJ1-2, with D tentatively TRBD1 (6 bases). The CDR3 runs 13 residues. The V and J ends lost 5 bases and 2 bases respectively, with 9 bases between them. In germline, CDR1 is MDHEN, CDR2 SYDVKM. CDR3 nucleotide sequence: TGTGCCAGCAGTCCCCAGGGGAACTATGGCTACACCTTC. Translated, it gives CASSPQGNYGYTF.

The rearrangement uses TRBV16 and TRBJ1-2, with D possibly matching TRBD1 (6 bases). Germline CDR1 reads KGHSY; CDR2 reads FQNENV. The CDR3 covers 12 residues. V was clipped by 6 bases and J by 7 bases, with 12 bases between them. This chain's CDR3 is CASSFGGRGYTF. The CDR3 DNA follows: TGTGCCAGCAGTTTCGGGGGGCGTGGCTACACCTTC. Drawing the rest from reference TRBV16 and TRBJ1-2, the complete variable domain is GEEVAQTPKHLVRGEGQKAKLYCAPIKGHSYVFWYQQVLKNEFKFLISFQNENVFDETGMPKERFSAKCLPNSPCSLEIQATKLEDSAVYFCASSFGGRGYTFGSGTRLTVV.

The rearrangement uses TRBV28 and TRBJ2-7, with D possibly TRBD1 on 5 matching bases. Looked up from germline, CDR1 is MDHEN and CDR2 is SYDVKM. This CDR3 spans 15 amino acids. V was shortened by 2 bases and J by 1 base, with 12 bases between the two germline ends. The CDR3 loop reads CASSLARTGSYEQYF. The CDR3 DNA sequence: TGTGCCAGCAGTTTAGCTCGCACAGGTTCCTACGAGCAGTACTTC.